This is a list of T cell receptor beta chains from one sample in a study of PD-1 blockade in mismatch repair-deficient tumors. The data were produced by immunoSEQ multiplex PCR, yet TCRdb's version contains in-frame clones alone and is incomplete. The sample shows more than 15,000 clones, roughly 80% of them seen only once. The sample in question was PBMCs, obtained 4 weeks after starting pembrolizumab. These receptors were obtained from an adult with mismatch repair-deficient cancer. Both conserved end residues are part of each CDR3. Each record gives: J gene, D gene, clone size, V gene, CDR3 protein, CDR3 DNA. A D gene is named only where the DNA matches it firmly. For some rows the clone size is stated as once, few or many, or as a class when expanded; others skip it.

TRBJ1-4 | TRBD1 | few | TRBV7-9 | CASREGQGAIEKLFF | TGTGCCAGCAGAGAGGGACAGGGGGCGATTGAAAAACTGTTTTTT
TRBJ2-5 | - | - | TRBV7-8 | CASSPTRVQETQYF | TGTGCCAGCAGCCCGACGCGGGTACAAGAGACCCAGTACTTC
TRBJ1-3 | - | - | TRBV30 | CAWSVSTNTIYF | TGTGCCTGGAGCGTCAGTACAAACACCATATATTTT
TRBJ2-5 | - | - | TRBV5-4 | CASSLGGRQETQYF | TGTGCCAGCAGCTTGGGGGGGCGCCAAGAGACCCAGTACTTC
TRBJ2-3 | - | - | TRBV7-9 | CASSHELRENTQYF | TGTGCCAGCAGCCACGAACTCCGGGAAAATACGCAGTATTTT
TRBJ1-2 | - | - | TRBV29-1 | CSAGGVYGYTF | TGCAGTGCTGGGGGGGTCTATGGCTACACCTTC
TRBJ2-2 | TRBD2 | - | TRBV19 | CASSPLAGGTGELFF | TGTGCCAGTAGTCCGTTAGCGGGGGGGACCGGGGAGCTGTTTTTT
TRBJ1-2 | TRBD1 | - | TRBV28 | CASGTGSTNYGYTF | TGTGCCAGCGGGACAGGGTCGACTAACTATGGCTACACCTTC
TRBJ2-3 | - | - | TRBV28 | CASIRMGGGRDTQYF | TGTGCCAGCATCAGAATGGGCGGAGGGAGAGATACGCAGTATTTT
TRBJ2-3 | TRBD1 | once | TRBV7-9 | CASSRAHRGLQDTQYF | TGTGCCAGCAGCCGCGCCCACAGGGGGCTCCAGGATACGCAGTATTTT
TRBJ1-4 | TRBD1 | - | TRBV7-2 | CASSRRQGATNEKLFF | TGTGCCAGCAGCCGTAGACAGGGGGCAACTAATGAAAAACTGTTTTTT
TRBJ1-5 | TRBD1 | - | TRBV29-1 | CSVSGTGVKQPQHF | TGCAGCGTCTCCGGGACAGGGGTGAAGCAGCCCCAGCATTTT
TRBJ2-7 | TRBD1 | few | TRBV7-9 | CASSLAWGTGVPYEQYF | TGTGCCAGCAGCTTAGCTTGGGGGACAGGGGTTCCCTACGAGCAGTACTTC
TRBJ1-2 | TRBD1 | - | TRBV2 | CASSGRGRGGYTF | TGTGCCAGCAGTGGCAGGGGGCGCGGTGGCTACACCTTC
TRBJ1-5 | - | - | TRBV5-1 | CASSHQGGSNQPQHF | TGCGCCAGCAGTCACCAGGGAGGGAGCAATCAGCCCCAGCATTTT
TRBJ1-1 | TRBD1 | - | TRBV4-2 | CASSHRDRENTEAFF | TGTGCCAGCAGCCATAGGGACAGAGAGAACACTGAAGCTTTCTTT
TRBJ1-1 | - | - | TRBV15 | CATRGGVRAEAFF | TGTGCCACTAGGGGGGGGGTTAGGGCTGAAGCTTTCTTT
TRBJ1-4 | TRBD1 | - | TRBV5-1 | CASSVDRGKLFF | TGCGCCAGCAGCGTCGACAGGGGGAAACTGTTTTTT
TRBJ2-2 | - | - | TRBV2 | CASSDSGLNTGELFF | TGTGCCAGCAGTGACTCAGGGCTTAACACCGGGGAGCTGTTTTTT
TRBJ1-1 | - | - | TRBV9 | CASSDQGSWTEAFF | TGTGCCAGCAGCGACCAGGGGAGTTGGACTGAAGCTTTCTTT
TRBJ2-1 | - | - | TRBV6-1 | CASSEGPGDNHEQFF | TGTGCCAGCAGTGAGGGCCCAGGGGATAATCATGAGCAGTTCTTC
TRBJ2-3 | TRBD2 | - | TRBV9 | CASSRLAGATDTQYF | TGTGCCAGCAGTCGACTAGCGGGTGCCACAGATACGCAGTATTTT
TRBJ2-7 | TRBD2 | - | TRBV28 | CASSSRTSENYEQYF | TGTGCCAGCAGTTCCCGGACTAGCGAGAACTACGAGCAGTACTTC
TRBJ2-1 | - | once | TRBV9 | CASSGTSRLDNEQFF | TGTGCCAGCAGCGGAACTAGCCGTCTTGACAATGAGCAGTTCTTC
TRBJ2-1 | - | - | TRBV14 | CASSQDISRRDEQFF | TGTGCCAGCAGCCAAGATATTTCCAGGCGGGATGAGCAGTTCTTC
TRBJ1-5 | TRBD1 | - | TRBV10-2 | CASSESGQGVGYGNQPQHF | TGCGCCAGCAGTGAGTCCGGACAGGGCGTGGGATATGGCAATCAGCCCCAGCATTTT
TRBJ1-1 | - | - | TRBV28 | CASSFGGPNTEAFF | TGTGCCAGCAGTTTCGGGGGGCCGAACACTGAAGCTTTCTTT
TRBJ1-5 | - | - | TRBV28 | CASRARNNQPQHF | TGTGCCAGCAGGGCGCGGAACAATCAGCCCCAGCATTTT